Listed here are 13 T cell receptor beta chains from one sample, sequenced in a study of CD8 T cells in Susac syndrome. It was with random hexamers that about 0.45 to 1 ug RNA was reverse transcribed. TCRdb itself ran the immunoSEQ multiplex PCR reads through MiXCR, one entry per CDR3 protein. The table includes about 90,000 distinct CDR3 sequences, 80% to 95% detected once. Sequencing input: CD8+ T cells from PBMCs. These receptors were collected from a human donor in good health.

The chain carries TRBV27 and TRBJ2-7, with D perhaps TRBD1 (5 bases). V shed 2 bases and J shed 0 bases, with 14 bases lying between them. The germline V gene encodes CDR1 MNHEY and CDR2 SMNVEV (reference sequence). This CDR3 has 16 amino acids. The CDR3 DNA is TGTGCCAGCAGTTTAGATGGGGCTCAACCCTCCTACGAGCAGTACTTC. It yields the protein CASSLDGAQPSYEQYF.

The gene calls are TRBV5-6 and TRBJ2-3; TRBD1 aligns across 7 bases. Germline V gives CDR1 SGHDT, CDR2 YYEEEE. The CDR3 totals 14 residues. Trimming removed 3 bases from V and 1 base from J; junction bases left unmatched: 2. The CDR3: CASSYGTGTDTQYF. The CDR3 DNA reads TGTGCCAGCAGCTACGGGACAGGCACAGATACGCAGTATTTT.

The chain employs TRBV5-4 and TRBJ1-2; no clear D gene. The CDR3 spans 12 residues. V gave up 2 bases and J gave up 8 bases, with 10 bases separating them. Germline CDR1 is SGHNT and CDR2 is YYREEE (reference sequence). In nucleotides, the CDR3 is TGTGCCAGCAGCTTAGGTGGTCGAGGCTACACCTTC. Its protein product is CASSLGGRGYTF.

V is TRBV12-5 and J is TRBJ1-2; TRBD1 agrees at 8 bases. Germline loops: CDR1 LGHNT, CDR2 FRNRAP. V lost 6 bases to trimming and J lost 4 bases; unmatched junction nucleotides: 13. CDR3 length: 16 residues. This CDR3 reads CASGSIETTGGYGYTF. DNA of the CDR3: TGTGCTAGTGGCTCGATCGAAACAACAGGGGGCTATGGCTACACCTTC.

This clonotype turned up a few times. The chain links TRBV7-6 to TRBJ2-1; the D is unclear. From germline, CDR1 is SGHVS and CDR2 FNYEAQ. Trimming cost V 5 bases and J 7 bases, with 9 bases left between them. The CDR3 contains 12 residues. Written as DNA, the CDR3 is TGTGCCAGCAGCCCAGGTGTGAATGAGCAGTTCTTC. It translates to CASSPGVNEQFF.

The rearrangement joins TRBV2 to TRBJ2-3; 7 nucleotides agree with TRBD2. The CDR3 is 20 amino acids. Germline V gene data show CDR1 as SNHLY and CDR2 as FYNNEI. V lost 4 bases and J lost 10; bases outside the gene matches: 29. The CDR3 DNA is TGTGCCAGCAGTGTAAATTCAGGACTAGGAATACCGACCCCGGGGATACCGCAGTATTTT. Protein product: CASSVNSGLGIPTPGIPQYF.

The chain links TRBV5-6 to TRBJ2-1; 8 nucleotides match TRBD2. This CDR3 contains 14 residues. Unmatched junction bases numbered 6, after V lost 3 bases and J lost 7 bases. Germline assignment: CDR1 SGHDT and CDR2 YYEEEE. This CDR3 is CASSWGLGENEQFF. CDR3 bases: TGTGCCAGCAGCTGGGGACTAGGTGAAAATGAGCAGTTCTTC.

The chain carries TRBV4-1 and TRBJ2-7, with TRBD2 identical over 7 bases. V trimming: 4 bases; J trimming: 0 bases; junction bases outside the gene matches: 9. Per the germline V gene, CDR1 is MGHRA and CDR2 is YSYEKL. The CDR3 consists of 16 residues. CDR3 residues: CASSPGSLADSYEQYF. Written as DNA, the CDR3 is TGCGCCAGCAGCCCTGGTTCGCTAGCGGACTCCTACGAGCAGTACTTC.

V is TRBV7-9 and J is TRBJ2-7; possible D gene TRBD2, 5 bases. V lost 4 bases to trimming and J lost 2 bases, with 12 bases between them. CDR1 is SEHNR, CDR2 FQNEAQ, per germline (reference sequence). CDR3 length equals 14 residues. CDR3 DNA: TGTGCCAGCAGCTCTACGCGGGTACCCTACGAGCAGTACTTC. Translation gives CASSSTRVPYEQYF.

J is TRBJ1-5 and V is TRBV27, with D tentatively TRBD1 (5 bases). V lost 5 bases to trimming and J lost 6 bases, with 23 bases between them. This CDR3 has 17 residues. Germline V gives CDR1 MNHEY, CDR2 SMNVEV (reference sequence). Here the CDR3 DNA reads TGTGCCAGCAGTCCCAACCGGGCCGGGGGGAAGAGTCAGCCCCAGCATTTT. Amino acid sequence: CASSPNRAGGKSQPQHF.

This chain uses TRBV23-1 with TRBJ2-7; 11 bases align to TRBD2. TRBV23-1 is labeled an ORF, and its function is uncertain. The CDR3 has 17 residues. Losses at the gene ends were 6 bases for V and 5 bases for J; bases not matched to a gene: 15. CDR3 coding DNA: TGCGCCAGCAGCTCTTTATTAGGGACTAGCGGTTTAGACGAGCAGTACTTC. Translated, it gives CASSSLLGTSGLDEQYF.

This clonotype was counted once. J is TRBJ2-7 and V is TRBV5-5; TRBD1 aligns across 11 bases. CDR3 length: 15 residues. CDR1 is SGHKS, CDR2 YYEKEE, per germline (reference sequence). Germline trimming cut 6 bases from V and 2 bases from J; bases unmatched to any gene: 7. CDR3 region: CASTLGTGGPYEQYF. Here the CDR3 DNA reads TGTGCCAGCACCTTAGGGACAGGGGGACCCTACGAGCAGTACTTC. Full variable domain (remainder filled in from reference TRBV5-5 and TRBJ2-7): DAGVTQSPTHLIKTRGQQVTLRCSPISGHKSVSWYQQVLGQGPQFIFQYYEKEERGRGNFPDRFSARQFPNYSSELNVNALLLGDSALYLCASTLGTGGPYEQYFGPGTRLTVT.

This chain connects TRBV13 to TRBJ2-7; D assignment may be TRBD1 or TRBD2 (5 bases each). Germline V gives CDR1 PRHDT, CDR2 FYEKMQ (reference sequence). Trimming removed 1 base from V and 1 base from J, with 14 bases in between. The CDR3 sequence is 16 residues long. The CDR3 sequence is CASSLDPGTVSYEQYF. The CDR3 DNA reads TGTGCCAGCAGCTTAGACCCCGGGACGGTATCCTACGAGCAGTACTTC.